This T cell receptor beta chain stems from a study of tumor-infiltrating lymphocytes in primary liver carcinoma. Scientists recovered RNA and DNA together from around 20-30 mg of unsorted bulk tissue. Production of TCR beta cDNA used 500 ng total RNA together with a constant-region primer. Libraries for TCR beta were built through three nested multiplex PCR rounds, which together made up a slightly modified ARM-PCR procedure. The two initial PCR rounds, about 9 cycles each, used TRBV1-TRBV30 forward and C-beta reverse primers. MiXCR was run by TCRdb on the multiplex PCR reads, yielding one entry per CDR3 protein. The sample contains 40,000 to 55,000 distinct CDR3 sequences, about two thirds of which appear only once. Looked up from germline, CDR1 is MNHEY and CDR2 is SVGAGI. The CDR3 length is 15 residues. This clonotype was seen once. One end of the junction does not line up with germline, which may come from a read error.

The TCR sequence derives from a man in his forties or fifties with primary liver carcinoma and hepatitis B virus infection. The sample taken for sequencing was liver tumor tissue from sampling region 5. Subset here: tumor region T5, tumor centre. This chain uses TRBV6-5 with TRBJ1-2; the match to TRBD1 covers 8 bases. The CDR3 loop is CTSTREQGVSHGYTF. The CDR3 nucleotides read TGTACCAGCACTCGCGAACAGGGGGTTAGCCATGGCTACACCTTC.